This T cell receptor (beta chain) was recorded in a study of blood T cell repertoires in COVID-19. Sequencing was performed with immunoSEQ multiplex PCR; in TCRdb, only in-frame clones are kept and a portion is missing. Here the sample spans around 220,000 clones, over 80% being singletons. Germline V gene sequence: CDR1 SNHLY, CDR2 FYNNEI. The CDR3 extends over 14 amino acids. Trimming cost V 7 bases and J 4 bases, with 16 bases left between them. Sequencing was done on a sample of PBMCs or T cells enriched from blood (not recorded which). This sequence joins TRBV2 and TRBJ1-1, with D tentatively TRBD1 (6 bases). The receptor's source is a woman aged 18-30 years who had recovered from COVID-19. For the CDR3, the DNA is TGTGCCAGCAACAGGGTCCCGGGGGGCACTGAAGCTTTCTTT. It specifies CASNRVPGGTEAFF.